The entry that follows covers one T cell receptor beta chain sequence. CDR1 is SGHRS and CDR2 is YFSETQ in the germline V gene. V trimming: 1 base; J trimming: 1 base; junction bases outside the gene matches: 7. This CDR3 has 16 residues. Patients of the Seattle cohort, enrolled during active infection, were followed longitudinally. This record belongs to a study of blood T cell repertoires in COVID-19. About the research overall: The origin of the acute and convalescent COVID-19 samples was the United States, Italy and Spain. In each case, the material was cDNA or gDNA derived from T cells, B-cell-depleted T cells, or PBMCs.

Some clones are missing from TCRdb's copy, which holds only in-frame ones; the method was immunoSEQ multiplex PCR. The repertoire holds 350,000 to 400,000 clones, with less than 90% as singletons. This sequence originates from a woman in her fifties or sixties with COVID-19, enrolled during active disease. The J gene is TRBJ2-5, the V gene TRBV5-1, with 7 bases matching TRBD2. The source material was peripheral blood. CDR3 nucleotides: TGCGCCAGCAGCTTGTTTTCAGCGGGGACCCAAGAGACCCAGTACTTC. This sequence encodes CASSLFSAGTQETQYF.